What follows describes a single T cell receptor beta chain. Its specificity is unknown. Trimming pared 11 bases from V and 2 bases from J, leaving 15 bases between. There are 13 residues in the CDR3. Germline CDR1 and CDR2: MNHEY and SMNVEV (reference sequence). These data come from a study of shared clonotypes between healthy human individuals. Overall study results and limits: Represented diversity, genetic and exposure-history alike, was limited by few donors.

PCR replicates from unsorted PBMC used about 290 ng DNA, and this amount was tens of thousands of T cell genomes. Measured with immunoSEQ multiplex PCR; TCRdb has only the in-frame clones, and not every one. Found here are hundreds of thousands of clones, about 80% of them singletons; the top ten hold around 12%. Unsorted samples drew genomic DNA from roughly 96 million PBMCs. The V gene is TRBV27, the J gene TRBJ1-1; D is unclear. The sequencing input was PBMCs. The TCR was taken from a woman in her forties in good health. Some clones in this sample may be carry-over from other donors' samples. CDR3 residues: CAYLMCLNTEAFF. The CDR3 DNA is TGTGCCTACCTCATGTGCCTTAACACTGAAGCTTTCTTT.